The 18 T cell receptor beta chains given below trace back to one sample, sequenced in a study of blood T cells in healthy people across ages. Together with a sample-barcoded 5' primer, a J-beta primer mix was included in a second PCR lasting about 6 to 12 cycles. TCRdb re-called the 5' RACE reads through MiXCR, storing one row per CDR3 protein. The profile shows roughly 730,000 distinct CDR3 sequences, approximately 60% of them singletons. The sequenced material came from blood. The receptors come from a man in his forties in good health.

This clonotype came up many times. The chain combines TRBV14 with TRBJ2-5, with TRBD2 as a possible D gene (6 bases). Germline CDR1 SGHDN, CDR2 FVKESK. The CDR3 is 19 amino acids. The V and J ends lost 0 bases and 1 base respectively, with 21 bases between them. DNA of the CDR3: TGTGCCAGCAGCCAAGATCCGAGAGGAAACCGGGAGCGCCAAGAGACCCAGTACTTC. This gives the protein CASSQDPRGNRERQETQYF.

CDR3 sequence: CASSYTGGERRKTQYF. For the CDR3, the DNA is TGTGCCAGCAGTTACACCGGGGGGGAAAGGCGCAAGACCCAGTACTTC. The rearrangement joins TRBV6-5 to TRBJ2-5, with 8 bases lining up with TRBD2. The CDR3 totals 16 residues. Germline assignment: CDR1 MNHEY and CDR2 SVGAGI. J lost 6 bases, V lost 2 bases, and 11 bases had no gene match.

The chain employs TRBV10-3 and TRBJ1-6; 10 bases map to TRBD1. CDR3 length equals 16 residues. Germline V gives CDR1 ENHRY, CDR2 SYGVKD. V was clipped by 0 bases and J by 7 bases; unmatched bases: 3. The CDR3 bases are TGTGCCATCAGTGAGTCAATGGGACAGGGGAATTCACCCCTCCACTTT. This codes for CAISESMGQGNSPLHF.

In regard to this clonotype: An end of the junction does not agree with germline; a read error may underlie this. V is TRBV27 and J is TRBJ2-7; 12 bases map to TRBD2. The CDR3 totals 16 residues. The germline V gene has CDR1 MNHEY and CDR2 SMNVEV (reference sequence). The CDR3 nucleotides read TGTACCAGCAGTTTCTCCCGGACTAGCGGGATATACGAGCAGTACTTC. It encodes CTSSFSRTSGIYEQYF.

This chain links TRBV3-1 with TRBJ1-1; D is possibly TRBD1 (6 bases). Germline CDR1 is LGHDT and CDR2 is YNNKEL (reference sequence). The CDR3 loop spans 14 amino acids. V dropped 5 bases and J dropped 1 base, with 11 bases sitting between them. The CDR3 spells CASSAQGRNTEAFF. The CDR3 nucleotides are TGTGCCAGCAGCGCACAGGGCAGGAACACTGAAGCTTTCTTT.

The chain has TRBV24-1 and TRBJ2-5; no reliable D call. The CDR3 sequence is 13 residues long. Germline-derived CDR1 and CDR2 are KGHDR and SFDVKD. Deletions cut 10 bases from V and 0 bases from J, with 11 bases between. The CDR3 region is CATQDGYQETQYF. The CDR3, as DNA: TGTGCCACTCAGGACGGGTACCAAGAGACCCAGTACTTC.

This chain joins TRBV7-9 and TRBJ1-1; D uncertain. Trimming cost V 1 base and J 3 bases, with 9 bases left between them. The CDR3 consists of 14 residues. Germline lookup yields CDR1 SEHNR and CDR2 FQNEAQ (reference sequence). As DNA, the CDR3 is TGTGCCAGCAGCTTAGTTGACTGGGACACTGAAGCTTTCTTT. As protein: CASSLVDWDTEAFF.

The chain couples TRBV12-3 or TRBV12-4 to TRBJ2-4; D is possibly TRBD1 (5 bases). V was cut by 3 bases and J by 1 base, with 16 bases left in between. The CDR3 extends over 17 amino acids. The DNA for the CDR3 is TGTGCCAGCAGTTTCGGTTCAGGGCAAAGGGCCAAAAACATTCAGTACTTC. Protein sequence: CASSFGSGQRAKNIQYF.

V gene TRBV10-3 combines with J gene TRBJ2-6; D perhaps matches TRBD2 (5 bases). Germline-derived CDR1 and CDR2 are ENHRY and SYGVKD. CDR3 size: 12 residues. Trimming cost V 11 bases and J 2 bases, with 7 bases left between them. The CDR3 loop reads CALGAGANVLTF. The DNA of the CDR3 is TGTGCCCTCGGGGCTGGGGCCAACGTCCTGACTTTC.

V gene TRBV27 combines with J gene TRBJ2-5; D is undetermined. This CDR3 region has 13 residues. The V gene's germline CDR1 is MNHEY and CDR2 SMNVEV (reference sequence). The germline V and J ends were trimmed by 3 bases and 7 bases, with 12 bases remaining between them. The CDR3 loop is CASSLGIARTQYF. CDR3 bases: TGTGCCAGCAGTTTGGGGATAGCCCGGACCCAGTACTTC.

This clonotype was seen only a few times. J is TRBJ2-1 and V is TRBV12-3 or TRBV12-4, with no clear D. Trimming stripped 1 base from V and 0 bases from J, with 4 bases between. CDR3 length: 14 amino acids. The CDR3 coding sequence is TGTGCCAGCAGTTTAGTCGACTCCTACAATGAGCAGTTCTTC. Its protein is CASSLVDSYNEQFF.

The chain uses TRBV5-1 and TRBJ2-1; 10 bases map to TRBD2. The CDR3 contains 17 residues. With 1 base clipped from V and 4 bases from J, the junction kept 8 bases outside the gene matches. CDR1 SGHRS and CDR2 YFSETQ come from the germline V gene. The CDR3 nucleotides read TGCGCCAGCAGCTTGATAGCGGGGGGACTCCGATACAATGAGCAGTTCTTC. Its translation is CASSLIAGGLRYNEQFF.

The J gene is TRBJ1-6, the V gene TRBV5-1; D gene uncertain. V gave up 4 bases and J gave up 8 bases, with 16 bases separating them. Germline V gene lookup returns CDR1 SGHRS and CDR2 YFSETQ. The CDR3 runs to 15 residues. In DNA form, the CDR3 reads TGCGCCAGCAGCCCCAATAGCGGCGACGATTCACCCCTCCACTTT. Encoded protein: CASSPNSGDDSPLHF.

This clonotype was recorded at least ten times. The chain carries TRBV7-9 and TRBJ2-7; tentatively, D is TRBD1 or TRBD2 (5 bases each). Looked up from germline, CDR1 is SEHNR and CDR2 is FQNEAQ (reference sequence). Trimming pared 0 bases from V and 2 bases from J, leaving 8 bases between. The CDR3 extends over 14 amino acids. The CDR3 spells CASSLAMGAYEQYF. The CDR3 DNA follows: TGTGCCAGCAGCTTAGCGATGGGGGCCTACGAGCAGTACTTC.

This clonotype came up a few times. The chain joins TRBV6-6 to TRBJ2-4, with D maybe TRBD1 (5 bases). This CDR3 spans 16 amino acids. Trimming pared 2 bases from V and 0 bases from J, leaving 11 bases between. From germline, CDR1 is MNHNY and CDR2 SVGAGI (reference sequence). As DNA, the CDR3 is TGTGCCAGCAGTTACACGCTGCAGGGAGCCAAAAACATTCAGTACTTC. Translation gives CASSYTLQGAKNIQYF.

The chain has TRBV3-1 and TRBJ2-7; D remains unclear. The J call may be incorrect, as the DNA end agrees better with TRBJ2-5. Germline V gene data show CDR1 as LGHDT and CDR2 as YNNKEL (reference sequence). The CDR3 contains 18 residues. For the CDR3, the DNA is TGTGCCAGCAGCCAAGAACGGCGGTCTCATGATGATCAAGAGACCCAGTACTTC. Residues: CASSQERRSHDDQETQYF.

This chain joins TRBV27 and TRBJ2-3; D remains unclear. V shed 0 bases and J shed 12 bases, with 10 bases lying between them. The CDR3 totals 12 residues. Germline CDR1 reads MNHEY; CDR2 reads SMNVEV (reference sequence). The DNA of the CDR3 is TGTGCCAGCAGTTTATCCGTGGGCCGCCAGTATTTT. Residues: CASSLSVGRQYF.

The CDR3 spells CASSLGGRGGYNEQFF. DNA of the CDR3: TGTGCCAGCAGCCTGGGCGGGAGGGGAGGCTACAATGAGCAGTTCTTC. The chain joins TRBV7-3 to TRBJ2-1, with TRBD2 identical over 9 bases. Germline assignment: CDR1 SGHTA and CDR2 FQGTGA. The CDR3 runs 16 residues. V shed 5 bases, J shed 3 bases, and the junction held 8 bases outside the gene matches.